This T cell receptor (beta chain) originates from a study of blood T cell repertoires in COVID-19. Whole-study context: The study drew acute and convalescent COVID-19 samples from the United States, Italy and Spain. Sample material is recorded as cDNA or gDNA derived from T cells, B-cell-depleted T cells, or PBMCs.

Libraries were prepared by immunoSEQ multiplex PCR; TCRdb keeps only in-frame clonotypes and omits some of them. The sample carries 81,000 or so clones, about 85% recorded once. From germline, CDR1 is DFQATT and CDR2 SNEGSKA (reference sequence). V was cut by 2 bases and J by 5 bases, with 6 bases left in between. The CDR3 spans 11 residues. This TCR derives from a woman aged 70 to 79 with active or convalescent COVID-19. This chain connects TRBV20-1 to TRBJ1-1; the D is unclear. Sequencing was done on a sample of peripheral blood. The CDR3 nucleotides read TGCAGTGCTAGACCCAGGACTGAAGCTTTCTTT. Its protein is CSARPRTEAFF.